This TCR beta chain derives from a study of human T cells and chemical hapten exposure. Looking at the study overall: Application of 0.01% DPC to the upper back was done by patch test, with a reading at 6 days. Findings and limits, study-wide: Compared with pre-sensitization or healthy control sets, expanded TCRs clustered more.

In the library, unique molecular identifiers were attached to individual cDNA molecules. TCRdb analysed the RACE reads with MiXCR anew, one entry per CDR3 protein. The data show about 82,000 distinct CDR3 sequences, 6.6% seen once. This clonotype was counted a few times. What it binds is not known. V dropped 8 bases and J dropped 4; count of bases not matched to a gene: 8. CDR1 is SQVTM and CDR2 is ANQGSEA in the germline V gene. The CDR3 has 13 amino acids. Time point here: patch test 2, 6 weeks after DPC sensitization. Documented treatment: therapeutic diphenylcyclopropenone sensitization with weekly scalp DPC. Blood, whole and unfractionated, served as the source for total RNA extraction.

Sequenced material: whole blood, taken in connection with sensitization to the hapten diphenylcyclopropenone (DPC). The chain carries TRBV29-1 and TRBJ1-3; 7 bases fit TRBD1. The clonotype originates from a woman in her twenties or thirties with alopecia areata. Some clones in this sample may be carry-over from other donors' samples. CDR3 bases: TGCAGCACAGACAGGGTCGGAGGAAACACCATATATTTT. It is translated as CSTDRVGGNTIYF.